The source of this T cell receptor beta chain is a study of shared clonotypes between healthy human individuals. Study at large: Per donor, three plates held CD4 naive cells, three held CD4 memory, two held CD8 naive and one held CD8 memory.

Study conclusions and caveats: Non-shared clonotypes had lower generation probabilities than those shared by all four donors.

The repertoire was sequenced with immunoSEQ multiplex PCR; TCRdb's copy has only in-frame clones and lacks some. The table records 780,000 or so clones, just under 75% of them present only once. At least ten counts were recorded for this clone. Its matching antigen is unknown. CDR1 is SGHTA, CDR2 FQGNSA, per germline. Trimming removed 5 bases from V and 1 base from J; junction bases left unmatched: 9. The CDR3 is 16 amino acids. Each sample came from a Caucasian adult donor living in Nashville, Tennessee. The material sequenced was memory CD4+ T cells sorted from blood. Stated subset: CD45RA-negative fraction. This receptor was obtained from a woman under 40 in good health. This rearrangement joins TRBV7-2 to TRBJ2-7, with TRBD1 matching over 9 bases. The CDR3, as DNA: TGTGCCAGCAGCATACATACAGGGGGCGTTTCCTACGAGCAGTACTTC. Protein: CASSIHTGGVSYEQYF.